Listed here are 25 T cell receptor beta chains from one sample, sequenced in a study of cytomegalovirus exposure and HLA in healthy donors. The PCR employed 60 Vbeta primers together with 13 Jbeta primers. Some clones are missing from TCRdb's copy, which holds only in-frame ones; the method was immunoSEQ multiplex PCR. Of some 29,000 clones listed, 35% to 50% are singletons. Sequencing input: PBMCs. These receptors originate from a woman between 50 and 59 years old in good health and CMV-seronegative.

This chain links TRBV10-3 with TRBJ2-5; 8 nucleotides match TRBD1. The J call may be in error: the DNA end matches TRBJ2-7 better. The CDR3 contains 15 residues. Germline V CDR1 and CDR2: ENHRY, SYGVKD. The CDR3 loop is CAISPGGRVLYEQYF. For the CDR3, the DNA is TGTGCCATCAGTCCAGGGGGCCGGGTCCTCTACGAGCAGTACTTC.

This clone was recorded once. The V gene is TRBV4-1, the J gene TRBJ2-7; no clear D gene. CDR3 length equals 15 residues. V lost 2 bases to trimming and J lost 1 base, with 12 bases between them. The germline V gene has CDR1 MGHRA and CDR2 YSYEKL. CDR3 nucleotides: TGCGCCAGCAGCCAATTCCCAGTCCAATCCTACGAGCAGTACTTC. Translation: CASSQFPVQSYEQYF.

This clone occurred a few times. V usage is TRBV6-1 and J usage is TRBJ2-7; 11 bases line up with TRBD2. J was trimmed by 4 bases and V by 2 bases; bases with no gene match: 4. Germline V lookup: CDR1 MNHNS, CDR2 SASEGT. This CDR3 comprises 15 residues. The CDR3 here is CASSELAGGGYEQYF. CDR3 DNA sequence: TGTGCCAGCAGTGAACTAGCGGGAGGCGGGTACGAGCAGTACTTC.

The V gene is TRBV6-1, the J gene TRBJ1-4; D might be TRBD1 (6 bases). V was shortened by 3 bases and J by 8 bases, with 13 bases between the two germline ends. CDR3 length equals 14 residues. Germline loops: CDR1 MNHNS, CDR2 SASEGT. CDR3 loop: CASSEMDSSEKLFF. CDR3 nucleotides: TGTGCCAGCAGTGAGATGGACAGTTCGGAAAAACTGTTTTTT.

V gene TRBV5-5 combines with J gene TRBJ2-7; D gene unclear. CDR3 length equals 13 residues. Per germline, CDR1 SGHKS and CDR2 YYEKEE (reference sequence). The germline V and J ends were trimmed by 0 bases and 6 bases, with 10 bases remaining between them. For the CDR3, the DNA is TGTGCCAGCAGCTTGGAGCCCCGCGGCGAGCAGTACTTC. Protein sequence: CASSLEPRGEQYF.

This chain links TRBV4-1 with TRBJ2-5; the D gene is possibly TRBD2 (6 bases). Trimming removed 1 base at V and 7 bases at J, with 13 bases between. The CDR3 totals 14 residues. Germline V CDR1 and CDR2: MGHRA, YSYEKL. CDR3 in amino acids: CASSQVAGLGTQYF. CDR3 sequence (DNA): TGCGCCAGCAGCCAAGTCGCGGGGTTAGGGACCCAGTACTTC.

The chain uses TRBV6-5 and TRBJ2-5, with a tentative D call TRBD1 (6 bases). Germline V lookup: CDR1 MNHEY, CDR2 SVGAGI. Trimming took off 6 bases at V and 1 base at J, with 12 bases between the two ends. The CDR3 consists of 14 residues. The CDR3 region is CASSSGQSQETQYF. The DNA of the CDR3 is TGTGCCAGCAGCTCCGGACAGTCCCAAGAGACCCAGTACTTC.

This clone was seen more than once but under ten times. V usage is TRBV25-1 and J usage is TRBJ1-2; maybe TRBD1 (6 bases). V was clipped by 4 bases and J by 3 bases, with 18 bases between them. The CDR3 length is 16 residues. Germline CDR1 reads MGHDK; CDR2 reads SYGVNS. The CDR3 region is CASSGYRPQGHYGYTF. The CDR3 coding sequence is TGTGCCAGCAGTGGGTACAGGCCCCAGGGGCACTATGGCTACACCTTC.

The chain employs TRBV28 and TRBJ2-7; 7 positions match TRBD2. V shed 4 bases, J shed 7 bases, and the junction held 7 bases outside the gene matches. The CDR3 extends over 13 amino acids. Germline loops: CDR1 MDHEN, CDR2 SYDVKM. CDR3 protein: CASSSGARGEQYF. For the CDR3, the DNA is TGTGCCAGCAGTTCCGGGGCGCGGGGGGAGCAGTACTTC.

The chain employs TRBV5-1 and TRBJ2-2, with TRBD1 matching over 7 bases. Germline V CDR1 and CDR2: SGHRS, YFSETQ. The CDR3 is 14 amino acids. The trim removed 4 bases at V and 4 bases at J, leaving 4 bases unmatched. The CDR3 loop reads CASSPGQTTGELFF. Written as DNA, the CDR3 is TGCGCCAGCAGCCCGGGACAGACCACCGGGGAGCTGTTTTTT.

The genes are TRBV2 and TRBJ2-3; TRBD2 might be the D (5 bases). The germline gives CDR1 SNHLY, CDR2 FYNNEI. CDR3 size: 18 residues. Trimming left V 8 bases short and J 2 bases short, with 26 bases between. CDR3 amino acids: CASSLRGKELAATDTQYF. As DNA, the CDR3 is TGTGCCAGCTCACTACGGGGAAAGGAACTCGCGGCCACAGATACGCAGTATTTT.

This clone was counted a few times. The chain couples TRBV18 to TRBJ2-7; a weak D match, TRBD2 (7 bases). The CDR3 has 14 amino acids. The germline V gene encodes CDR1 KGHSH and CDR2 LQKENI. V was shortened by 6 bases and J by 6 bases, with 18 bases between the two germline ends. The CDR3 nucleotides are TGTGCCAGCTCCCTAGCGGTTGAAGGGGGCGAGCAGTACTTC. It codes for CASSLAVEGGEQYF.

V usage is TRBV5-8 and J usage is TRBJ1-2; maybe TRBD1 (6 bases). Germline CDR1 SGHTS, CDR2 YDEGEE. This CDR3 has 13 amino acids. The V end lost 4 bases, the J end lost 4 bases, and 11 bases lay between the germline ends. As DNA, the CDR3 is TGTGCCAGCAGCCCACAGGGTACCTATGGCTACACCTTC. Translation: CASSPQGTYGYTF.

The rearrangement links TRBV7-2 to TRBJ2-7, with 13 bases matching TRBD2. The CDR3 has 16 residues. The V gene's germline CDR1 is SGHTA and CDR2 FQGNSA. With 5 bases clipped from V and 3 bases from J, the junction kept 7 bases outside the gene matches. CDR3 loop: CASSAARTSGSYEQYF. The CDR3, as DNA: TGTGCCAGCAGCGCGGCCCGGACTAGCGGGAGCTACGAGCAGTACTTC. The full variable domain, with the rest looked up from reference TRBV7-2 and TRBJ2-7, is GAGVSQSPSNKVTEKGKDVELRCDPISGHTALYWYRQSLGQGLEFLIYFQGNSAPDKSGLPSDRFSAERTGGSVSTLTIQRTQQEDSAVYLCASSAARTSGSYEQYFGPGTRLTVT.

V and J are TRBV5-4 and TRBJ2-7; 7 bases match TRBD2. The V segment lost 4 bases and the J segment 5 bases; nucleotides outside the gene matches: 18. The CDR3 contains 17 residues. Germline-derived CDR1 and CDR2 are SGHNT and YYREEE (reference sequence). The DNA for the CDR3 is TGTGCCAGCAGCGACGGGACTACAGATTACAACCCCCACGAGCAGTACTTC. As protein: CASSDGTTDYNPHEQYF.

The sample holds a few counts of this clone. The rearrangement uses TRBV10-3 and TRBJ2-7; weak D call: TRBD1 (5 bases). The V gene's germline CDR1 is ENHRY and CDR2 SYGVKD. V lost 0 bases and J 2 bases, leaving 17 bases between the germline ends. The CDR3 has 17 amino acids. The CDR3 loop is CAISESIVLGVTYEQYF. DNA of the CDR3: TGTGCCATCAGTGAGTCAATTGTGCTAGGGGTAACCTACGAGCAGTACTTC.

This chain connects TRBV29-1 to TRBJ2-5, with 9 bases matching TRBD2. The CDR3 loop spans 14 amino acids. Germline-derived CDR1 and CDR2 are SQVTM and ANQGSEA. V lost 7 bases, J lost 5 bases, and 11 bases stayed unmatched. The CDR3 region is CSGRLAALDETQYF. CDR3 coding DNA: TGCAGCGGTAGACTAGCGGCCCTTGATGAGACCCAGTACTTC. The entire variable domain, with the rest obtained from reference TRBV29-1 and TRBJ2-5, is as follows: SAVISQKPSRDICQRGTSLTIQCQVDSQVTMMFWYRQQPGQSLTLIATANQGSEATYESGFVIDKFPISRPNLTFSTLTVSNMSPEDSSIYLCSGRLAALDETQYFGPGTRLLVL.

This clone was seen a few times. The rearrangement uses TRBV5-4 and TRBJ2-7; 7 positions agree with TRBD1. This CDR3 has 13 residues. Trimming took 4 bases from V and 4 from J; bases not matched to a gene: 5. CDR1 is SGHNT, CDR2 YYREEE, per germline (reference sequence). The CDR3 loop is CASSRDRGYEQYF. CDR3 in DNA: TGTGCCAGCAGCCGGGACAGAGGATACGAGCAGTACTTC.

This chain links TRBV5-1 with TRBJ2-3; TRBD2 is a possible D gene (6 bases). The germline V gene encodes CDR1 SGHRS and CDR2 YFSETQ. The CDR3 spans 13 residues. The germline V and J ends were trimmed by 4 bases and 0 bases, with 6 bases remaining between them. The CDR3 sequence is CASSGTSTDTQYF. CDR3 DNA: TGCGCCAGCAGCGGGACTAGCACAGATACGCAGTATTTT. The full variable domain, completed using reference TRBV5-1 and TRBJ2-3, is KAGVTQTPRYLIKTRGQQVTLSCSPISGHRSVSWYQQTPGQGLQFLFEYFSETQRNKGNFPGRFSGRQFSNSRSEMNVSTLELGDSALYLCASSGTSTDTQYFGPGTRLTVL.

This clone turned up a few times. The rearrangement links TRBV4-1 to TRBJ2-3, with TRBD2 matching 14 bases. Germline CDR1 and CDR2: MGHRA and YSYEKL. The CDR3 loop spans 16 amino acids. Unmatched junction bases numbered 7, after V lost 2 bases and J lost 9 bases. CDR3 nucleotides: TGCGCCAGCAGCCAACACCGGGGACTAGCGGGGGTCACGCAGTATTTT. It translates to CASSQHRGLAGVTQYF.

This sequence joins TRBV19 and TRBJ2-1; 13 nucleotides match TRBD2. Germline values: CDR1 LNHDA, CDR2 SQIVND (reference sequence). V shed 4 bases, J shed 3 bases, and the junction held 18 bases outside the gene matches. This CDR3 region has 21 residues. The CDR3 DNA reads as TGTGCCAGTAGTACGGGACGTACGGGGACTAGCGGGAAGGGGTTCTACAATGAGCAGTTCTTC. It encodes CASSTGRTGTSGKGFYNEQFF.

This clone was seen just once. This chain uses TRBV5-1 with TRBJ1-1; no definite D call. V was pared by 6 bases and J by 0 bases, with 12 bases between. This CDR3 has 14 residues. Germline CDR1 and CDR2: SGHRS and YFSETQ. As DNA, the CDR3 is TGCGCCAGCATCGGAGAAACTATGAACACTGAAGCTTTCTTT. Protein sequence: CASIGETMNTEAFF.

The V and J genes are TRBV7-6 and TRBJ2-1; no firm D call. Trimming left V 4 bases short and J 9 bases short, with 13 bases between. This CDR3 contains 13 residues. Germline V gene sequence: CDR1 SGHVS, CDR2 FNYEAQ. CDR3 protein: CASSSRLSFEQFF. In nucleotides, the CDR3 is TGTGCCAGCAGCTCCAGGCTGAGCTTTGAGCAGTTCTTC.

The chain has TRBV12-5 and TRBJ2-3; 7 bases line up with TRBD2. The CDR3 is 16 amino acids. V dropped 0 bases and J dropped 1; count of bases not matched to a gene: 4. Germline values: CDR1 LGHNT, CDR2 FRNRAP. CDR3 bases: TGTGCTAGTGGTTTGGTACCGCTAGCGGGCACAGATACGCAGTATTTT. Its translation is CASGLVPLAGTDTQYF.

The genes are TRBV4-1 and TRBJ1-2, with 9 bases fitting TRBD1. V gave up 1 base and J gave up 7 bases; unmatched junction bases: 4. The CDR3 has 14 residues. CDR1 is MGHRA and CDR2 is YSYEKL in the germline V gene. Here the CDR3 DNA reads TGCGCCAGCAGCCAAGTACAGGGGGCTGTTGGCTACACCTTC. It is translated as CASSQVQGAVGYTF.